Shown below are 23 T cell receptor beta chains from a single sample sequenced in a study of T cells in Graves' hyperthyroidism and ophthalmopathy. The source material, RNA transcripts, was used to amplify TCR beta CDR3 regions. During a first-round RT-PCR of the TCR CDR3, the HTBI primer set was used. MiXCR was run by TCRdb on the multiplex PCR reads, yielding one entry per CDR3 protein. The data hold around 340,000 distinct CDR3 sequences, with roughly 14% observed a single time. The specimen was blood. The receptors here all came from a young woman with Graves' hyperthyroidism.

This clonotype appeared many times. The chain joins TRBV2 to TRBJ2-7; TRBD1 is a possible D gene (6 bases). Trimming removed 4 bases at V and 2 bases at J, with 12 bases between. Per germline, CDR1 SNHLY and CDR2 FYNNEI. This CDR3 comprises 14 residues. CDR3 sequence (DNA): TGTGCCAGCAGTGGGCTACAGGGTCCCTACGAGCAGTACTTC. Amino acid sequence: CASSGLQGPYEQYF.

The chain has TRBV4-2 and TRBJ2-1; no firm D call. V was pared by 5 bases and J by 6 bases, with 20 bases between. The germline CDR1 and CDR2 sequences are LGHNA and YNFKEQ. CDR3 length: 16 amino acids. The CDR3 is CASSYRFSPIFNEQFF. CDR3 sequence (DNA): TGTGCCAGCAGCTACCGGTTTAGCCCCATTTTCAATGAGCAGTTCTTC.

The chain is built from TRBV9 and TRBJ2-1; 10 bases match TRBD2. With 0 bases clipped from V and 9 bases from J, the junction kept 12 bases outside the gene matches. The CDR3 contains 17 residues. The germline CDR1 and CDR2 sequences are SGDLS and YYNGEE. CDR3 amino acids: CASSVGASGSAPSEQFF. In nucleotides, the CDR3 is TGTGCCAGCAGCGTAGGAGCTAGCGGGAGTGCTCCGAGTGAGCAGTTCTTC.

This clonotype was recorded at least ten times. V is TRBV20-1 and J is TRBJ2-2; D is undetermined. V lost 1 base, J lost 1 base, and 7 bases lay in between. The length of the CDR3 is 14 residues. Germline V gene data show CDR1 as DFQATT and CDR2 as SNEGSKA (reference sequence). CDR3 residues: CSARVYRNTGELFF. DNA for the CDR3: TGCAGTGCTAGAGTTTATCGGAACACCGGGGAGCTGTTTTTT.

This clonotype has at least ten counts. V usage is TRBV20-1 and J usage is TRBJ2-7; a weak D match, TRBD1 (6 bases). The germline V and J ends were trimmed by 3 bases and 4 bases, with 10 bases remaining between them. Germline CDR1 DFQATT, CDR2 SNEGSKA (reference sequence). The CDR3 is 12 amino acids. The CDR3 coding sequence is TGCAGTGCTAGGAGGGGGTCTTACGAGCAGTACTTC. This encodes CSARRGSYEQYF.

There are many counts of this clonotype. J is TRBJ1-2 and V is TRBV11-2; weak D call: TRBD1 (5 bases). Per germline, CDR1 SGHAT and CDR2 FQNNGV. Trimming took off 5 bases at V and 6 bases at J, with 16 bases between the two ends. The CDR3 extends over 14 amino acids. CDR3: CASSRRLEGDGYTF. The CDR3 region has the DNA TGTGCCAGCAGCCGGCGACTTGAAGGGGATGGCTACACCTTC.

In this sample, this clonotype turned up many times. The chain has TRBV6-1 and TRBJ1-3; no clear D. The length of the CDR3 is 13 residues. V was pared by 4 bases and J by 4 bases, with 8 bases between. The germline V gene encodes CDR1 MNHNS and CDR2 SASEGT. The CDR3 DNA reads as TGTGCCAGCAGTGGGACCTTGGGAAACACCATATATTTT. Amino acids: CASSGTLGNTIYF.

This clonotype showed up many times. The V call is TRBV29-1, the J call TRBJ2-3; TRBD2 might be the D (6 bases). The CDR3 extends over 14 amino acids. Germline loops: CDR1 SQVTM, CDR2 ANQGSEA. V shed 4 bases and J shed 0 bases, with 11 bases lying between them. This CDR3 is CSVGAGTSTDTQYF. As DNA, the CDR3 is TGCAGCGTTGGGGCGGGAACTAGCACAGATACGCAGTATTTT.

This clonotype has ten or more counts. CDR3 DNA: TGCGCCAGCAGCTTGGAAGTCGGGGCGGGGCATGGTGATTCACCCCTCCACTTT. Amino acids: CASSLEVGAGHGDSPLHF. The genes are TRBV5-1 and TRBJ1-6, with a tentative D call TRBD1 (5 bases). The V end lost 0 bases, the J end lost 8 bases, and 21 bases lay between the germline ends. Germline CDR1 reads SGHRS; CDR2 reads YFSETQ. The CDR3 is 18 amino acids.

This clonotype was counted at least ten times. The chain is built from TRBV11-2 and TRBJ1-3; D might be TRBD1 (5 bases). The germline V gene encodes CDR1 SGHAT and CDR2 FQNNGV. V shed 5 bases and J shed 7 bases, with 18 bases lying between them. The CDR3 extends over 15 amino acids. CDR3 in DNA: TGTGCCAGCAGCCAGGTCAGGGCGCCCAGGAACACCATATATTTT. As protein: CASSQVRAPRNTIYF.

The V gene is TRBV14, the J gene TRBJ2-1, with unresolved D. This CDR3 has 15 residues. V lost 10 bases and J 3 bases, leaving 19 bases between the germline ends. Per the germline V gene, CDR1 is SGHDN and CDR2 is FVKESK. The CDR3 DNA is TGTGCCACCTCGTCCTCAGCGTCATTCTACAATGAGCAGTTCTTC. Residues: CATSSSASFYNEQFF.

The chain couples TRBV7-9 to TRBJ2-2, with 8 bases that match TRBD1. J was trimmed by 5 bases and V by 6 bases; bases with no gene match: 11. Per the germline V gene, CDR1 is SEHNR and CDR2 is FQNEAQ (reference sequence). The CDR3 loop spans 16 amino acids. CDR3 sequence (DNA): TGTGCCAGCAGATCGGACAGGGATTTTGAAACCGGGGAGCTGTTTTTT. Translation gives CASRSDRDFETGELFF.

This clonotype has a count of ten or more. The genes are TRBV27 and TRBJ2-3, with a possible D match to TRBD1 (5 bases). The CDR3 runs 13 residues. Trimming removed 4 bases at V and 6 bases at J, with 11 bases between. Germline CDR1 MNHEY, CDR2 SMNVEV (reference sequence). CDR3 sequence (DNA): TGTGCCAGCAGTTGGCAGGGTAGGGATACGCAGTATTTT. Its protein product is CASSWQGRDTQYF.

This clonotype was seen a handful of times. The gene calls are TRBV7-9 and TRBJ2-7; D remains unclear. The germline gives CDR1 SEHNR, CDR2 FQNEAQ (reference sequence). This CDR3 contains 14 residues. V shed 4 bases and J shed 5 bases, with 15 bases lying between them. CDR3 bases: TGTGCCAGCAGCTGGAGTACTGAAACTGACGAGCAGTACTTC. Translated, it gives CASSWSTETDEQYF.

This clonotype was seen many times. The chain employs TRBV3-1 and TRBJ2-7; 12 nucleotides match TRBD2. V lost 1 base, J lost 5 bases, and 6 bases stayed unmatched. The CDR3 sequence is 16 residues long. CDR1 is LGHDT, CDR2 YNNKEL, per germline (reference sequence). The CDR3 loop is CASSQVSLAGGDEQYF. The CDR3 DNA is TGTGCCAGCAGCCAAGTCTCGCTAGCGGGAGGGGACGAGCAGTACTTC.

This clonotype has a count of ten or more. The J gene is TRBJ1-4, the V gene TRBV12-3 or TRBV12-4, with D uncertain. Trimming took off 2 bases at V and 3 bases at J, with 1 base between the two ends. This CDR3 is built from 12 residues. CDR3 sequence: CASSLPNEKLFF. The CDR3 bases are TGTGCCAGCAGTTTACCTAATGAAAAACTGTTTTTT.

This clonotype was seen ten or more times. The V gene is TRBV20-1, the J gene TRBJ1-1; D is unclear. CDR1 and CDR2 from the germline V gene are DFQATT and SNEGSKA (reference sequence). The ends were cut back, 6 bases at V and 1 base at J, with 15 bases in the middle. This CDR3 spans 14 amino acids. Here the CDR3 reads CSAKLTEGNTEAFF. CDR3 nucleotides: TGCAGTGCCAAACTCACTGAGGGGAACACTGAAGCTTTCTTT.

About this clonotype itself: This sequence may be a read error, since a much larger clone differs from it by one base. The chain links TRBV28 to TRBJ1-1; 8 bases are a match to TRBD1. Looked up from germline, CDR1 is MDHEN and CDR2 is SYDVKM. The CDR3 runs 13 residues. DNA of the CDR3: TGTGCCAGCAGGACAGGGGTGAACACTGAAGCTCTCTTT. This encodes CASRTGVNTEALF.

The gene calls are TRBV30 and TRBJ2-5; a possible D gene is TRBD1 (5 bases). The germline V gene has CDR1 GTSNPN and CDR2 SVGIG (reference sequence). V lost 1 base and J lost 4, with 19 bases in between. CDR3 length: 16 residues. CDR3 amino acids: CAWSALSQVTLETQYF. The CDR3 DNA sequence: TGTGCCTGGAGTGCCCTATCACAGGTGACCTTAGAGACCCAGTACTTC.

This clonotype was found many times. The CDR3 protein is CASRFMTGNTIYF. Here the CDR3 DNA reads TGTGCCAGCAGGTTCATGACTGGAAACACCATATATTTT. This chain connects TRBV28 to TRBJ1-3; D not resolved. The CDR3 is made up of 13 amino acids. Looked up from germline, CDR1 is MDHEN and CDR2 is SYDVKM. V was trimmed by 6 bases and J by 2 bases, leaving 8 bases between them.

This chain uses TRBV9 with TRBJ1-1; 8 bases agree with TRBD1. This CDR3 spans 16 amino acids. Germline trimming cut 4 bases from V and 3 bases from J; bases unmatched to any gene: 11. The germline CDR1 and CDR2 sequences are SGDLS and YYNGEE. Here the CDR3 DNA reads TGTGCCAGCAGCCCACAAAGTCAGGGGGCCTACACTGAAGCTTTCTTT. This gives the protein CASSPQSQGAYTEAFF.

The V and J genes are TRBV4-2 and TRBJ1-6; D is perhaps TRBD1 (5 bases). CDR1 is LGHNA and CDR2 is YNFKEQ in the germline V gene. The length of the CDR3 is 16 residues. V lost 11 bases and J lost 0, with 17 bases in between. The CDR3 DNA follows: TGTGCCCCATACAGAGGGGAGAGCTCCTATAATTCACCCCTCCACTTT. As protein: CAPYRGESSYNSPLHF.

Ten or more counts support this clonotype. This chain links TRBV12-3 or TRBV12-4 with TRBJ1-5, with unresolved D. This CDR3 has 15 amino acids. V gave up 6 bases and J gave up 0 bases, with 12 bases separating them. Here the CDR3 DNA reads TGTGCCAGCAGCTCGGACCCCGCTAGCAATCAGCCCCAGCATTTT. It specifies CASSSDPASNQPQHF.